This entry features one T cell receptor (beta chain) sequence. Libraries were prepared by immunoSEQ multiplex PCR; TCRdb keeps only in-frame clonotypes and omits some of them. This table holds fewer than 65,000 clones, under 95% found once. This sample was included in a study of blood T cell repertoires in COVID-19. Study background: Sources were T cells, B-cell-depleted T cells, or PBMCs; the material itself was cDNA or gDNA.

Per germline, CDR1 LNHDA and CDR2 SQIVND (reference sequence). Germline trimming cut 3 bases from V and 5 bases from J; bases unmatched to any gene: 8. The CDR3 loop spans 15 amino acids. The sample consisted of peripheral blood. The rearrangement uses TRBV19 and TRBJ2-3; TRBD2 matches 7 bases. This receptor was taken from a man aged 45-65 years with acute or convalescent COVID-19. The CDR3 protein is CASSIQRGPGDTQYF. In nucleotides, the CDR3 is TGTGCCAGTAGTATCCAGCGGGGACCGGGAGATACGCAGTATTTT.